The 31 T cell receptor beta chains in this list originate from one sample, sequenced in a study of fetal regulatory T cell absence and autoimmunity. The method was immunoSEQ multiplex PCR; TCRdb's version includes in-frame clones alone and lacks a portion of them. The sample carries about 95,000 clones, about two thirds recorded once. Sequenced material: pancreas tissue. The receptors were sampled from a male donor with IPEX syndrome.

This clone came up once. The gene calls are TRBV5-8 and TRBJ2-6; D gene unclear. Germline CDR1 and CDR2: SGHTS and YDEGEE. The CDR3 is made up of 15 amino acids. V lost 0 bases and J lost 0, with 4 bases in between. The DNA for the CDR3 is TGTGCCAGCAGCTTGGGCGGCTCTGGGGCCAACGTCCTGACTTTC. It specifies CASSLGGSGANVLTF.

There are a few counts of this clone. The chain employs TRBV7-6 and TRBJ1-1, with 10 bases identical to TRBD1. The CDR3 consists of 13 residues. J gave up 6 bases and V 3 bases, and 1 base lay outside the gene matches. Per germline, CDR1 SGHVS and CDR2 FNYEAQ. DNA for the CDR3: TGTGCCAGCAGCTTTGGACAGGGGGCTGAAGCTTTCTTT. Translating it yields CASSFGQGAEAFF. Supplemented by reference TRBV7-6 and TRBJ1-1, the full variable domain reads GAGVSQSPRYKVTKRGQDVALRCDPISGHVSLYWYRQALGQGPEFLTYFNYEAQQDKSGLPNDRFSAERPEGSISTLTIQRTEQRDSAMYRCASSFGQGAEAFFGQGTRLTVV.

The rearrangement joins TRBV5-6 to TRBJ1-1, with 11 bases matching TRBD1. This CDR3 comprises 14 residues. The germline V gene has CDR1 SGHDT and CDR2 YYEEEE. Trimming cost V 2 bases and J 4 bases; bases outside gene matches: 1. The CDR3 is CASSFGTGGTEAFF. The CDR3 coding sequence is TGTGCCAGCAGCTTCGGGACAGGGGGCACTGAAGCTTTCTTT.

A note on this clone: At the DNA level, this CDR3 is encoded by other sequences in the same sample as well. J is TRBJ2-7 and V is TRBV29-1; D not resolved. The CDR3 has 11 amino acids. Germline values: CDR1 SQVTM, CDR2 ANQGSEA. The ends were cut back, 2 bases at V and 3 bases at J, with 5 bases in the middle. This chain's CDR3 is CSVERGYEQYF. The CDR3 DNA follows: TGCAGCGTTGAAAGAGGCTACGAGCAGTACTTC.

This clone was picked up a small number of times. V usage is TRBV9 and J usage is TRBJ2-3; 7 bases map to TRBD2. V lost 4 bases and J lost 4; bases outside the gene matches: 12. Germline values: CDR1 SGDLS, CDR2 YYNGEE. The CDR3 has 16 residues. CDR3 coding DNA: TGTGCCAGCAGCTCAACTAGGACTAGAGGTTCAGATACGCAGTATTTT. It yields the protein CASSSTRTRGSDTQYF.

CDR3 nucleotide sequence: TGTGCCAGCACTCCGGGACTAGCGGGTTACAATGAGCAGTTCTTC. It translates to CASTPGLAGYNEQFF. The rearrangement joins TRBV25-1 to TRBJ2-1; 12 bases are a match to TRBD2. Germline V gene lookup returns CDR1 MGHDK and CDR2 SYGVNS. The CDR3 loop spans 15 amino acids. With 7 bases clipped from V and 4 bases from J, the junction kept 5 bases outside the gene matches. Using reference TRBV25-1 and TRBJ2-1 for the parts outside the CDR3, the full variable domain is EADIYQTPRYLVIGTGKKITLECSQTMGHDKMYWYQQDPGMELHLIHYSYGVNSTEKGDLSSESTVSRIRTEHFPLTLESARPSHTSQYLCASTPGLAGYNEQFFGPGTRLTVL.

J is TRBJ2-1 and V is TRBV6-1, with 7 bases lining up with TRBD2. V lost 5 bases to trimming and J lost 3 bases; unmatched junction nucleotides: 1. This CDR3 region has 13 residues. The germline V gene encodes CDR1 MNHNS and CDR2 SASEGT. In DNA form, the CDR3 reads TGTGCCAGCAGTCTAGCGGTCTACAATGAGCAGTTCTTC. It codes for CASSLAVYNEQFF.

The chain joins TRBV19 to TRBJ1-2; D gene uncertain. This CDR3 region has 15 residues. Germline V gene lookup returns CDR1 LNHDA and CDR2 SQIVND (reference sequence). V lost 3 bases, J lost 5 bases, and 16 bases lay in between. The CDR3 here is CASSISGREVYGYTF. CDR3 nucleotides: TGTGCCAGTAGTATTAGTGGGCGTGAAGTTTATGGCTACACCTTC.

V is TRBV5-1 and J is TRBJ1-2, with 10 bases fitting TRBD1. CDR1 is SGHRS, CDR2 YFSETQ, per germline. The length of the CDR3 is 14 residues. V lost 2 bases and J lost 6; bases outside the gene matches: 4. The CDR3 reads CASSLGDRGHGYTF. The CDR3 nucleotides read TGCGCCAGCAGCTTAGGGGACAGGGGCCATGGCTACACCTTC.

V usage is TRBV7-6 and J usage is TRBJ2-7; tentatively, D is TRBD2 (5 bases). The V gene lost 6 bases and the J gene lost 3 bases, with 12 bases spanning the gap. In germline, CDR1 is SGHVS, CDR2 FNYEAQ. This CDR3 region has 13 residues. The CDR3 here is CASSFGRGYEQYF. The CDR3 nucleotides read TGTGCCAGCAGTTTCGGACGGGGCTACGAGCAGTACTTC.

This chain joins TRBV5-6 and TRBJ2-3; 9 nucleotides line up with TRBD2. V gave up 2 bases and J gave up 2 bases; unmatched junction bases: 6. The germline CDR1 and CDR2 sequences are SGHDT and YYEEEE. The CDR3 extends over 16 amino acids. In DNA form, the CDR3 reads TGTGCCAGCAGCTTAGCGGGGGGCCTACTCACAGATACGCAGTATTTT. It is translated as CASSLAGGLLTDTQYF.

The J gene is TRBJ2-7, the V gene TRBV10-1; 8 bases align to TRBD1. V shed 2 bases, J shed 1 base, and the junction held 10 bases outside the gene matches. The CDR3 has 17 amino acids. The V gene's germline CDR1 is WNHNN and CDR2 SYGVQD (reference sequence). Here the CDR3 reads CASSEGFGQGASYEQYF. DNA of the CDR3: TGCGCCAGCAGTGAGGGTTTCGGACAGGGAGCATCCTACGAGCAGTACTTC.

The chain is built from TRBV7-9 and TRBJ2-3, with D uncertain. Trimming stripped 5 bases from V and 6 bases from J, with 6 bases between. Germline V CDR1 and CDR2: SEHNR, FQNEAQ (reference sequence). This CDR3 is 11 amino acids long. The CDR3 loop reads CASSPVDTQYF. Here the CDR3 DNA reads TGTGCCAGCAGCCCCGTTGATACGCAGTATTTT.

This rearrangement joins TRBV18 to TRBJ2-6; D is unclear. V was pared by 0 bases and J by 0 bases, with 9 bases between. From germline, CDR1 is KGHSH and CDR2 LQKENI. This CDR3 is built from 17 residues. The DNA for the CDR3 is TGTGCCAGCTCACCACCCGTAACCCCCTCTGGGGCCAACGTCCTGACTTTC. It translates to CASSPPVTPSGANVLTF.

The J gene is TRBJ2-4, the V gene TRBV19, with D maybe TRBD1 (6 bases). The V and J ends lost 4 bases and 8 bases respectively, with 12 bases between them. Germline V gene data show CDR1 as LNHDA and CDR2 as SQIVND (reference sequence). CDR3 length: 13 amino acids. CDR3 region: CASSTTGLDIQYF. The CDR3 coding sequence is TGTGCCAGTAGTACCACAGGGCTTGACATTCAGTACTTC.

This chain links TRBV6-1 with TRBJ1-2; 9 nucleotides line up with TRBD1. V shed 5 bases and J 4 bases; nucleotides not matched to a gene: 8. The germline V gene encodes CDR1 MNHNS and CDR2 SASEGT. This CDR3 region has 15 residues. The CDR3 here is CASSPRGQGGYGYTF. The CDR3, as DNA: TGTGCCAGCAGTCCCCGGGGACAGGGTGGCTATGGCTACACCTTC.

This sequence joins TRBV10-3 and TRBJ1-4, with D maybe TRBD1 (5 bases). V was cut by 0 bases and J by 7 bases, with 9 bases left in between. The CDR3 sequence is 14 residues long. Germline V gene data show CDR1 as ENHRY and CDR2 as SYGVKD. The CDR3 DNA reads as TGTGCCATCAGTGAGTCAGGGGCTGCTGAAAAACTGTTTTTT. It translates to CAISESGAAEKLFF.

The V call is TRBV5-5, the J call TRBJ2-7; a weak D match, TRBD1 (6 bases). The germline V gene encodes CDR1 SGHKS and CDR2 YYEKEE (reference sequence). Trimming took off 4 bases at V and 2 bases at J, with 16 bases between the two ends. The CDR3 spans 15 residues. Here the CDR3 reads CASSPFWDNTYEQYF. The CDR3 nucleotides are TGTGCCAGCAGCCCGTTTTGGGACAATACCTACGAGCAGTACTTC.

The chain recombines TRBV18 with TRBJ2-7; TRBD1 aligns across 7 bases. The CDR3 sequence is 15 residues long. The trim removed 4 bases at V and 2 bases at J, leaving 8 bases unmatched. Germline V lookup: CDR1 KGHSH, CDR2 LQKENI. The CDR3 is CASSLTYDRAYEQYF. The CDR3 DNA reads TGTGCCAGCTCACTTACATACGACAGGGCCTACGAGCAGTACTTC.

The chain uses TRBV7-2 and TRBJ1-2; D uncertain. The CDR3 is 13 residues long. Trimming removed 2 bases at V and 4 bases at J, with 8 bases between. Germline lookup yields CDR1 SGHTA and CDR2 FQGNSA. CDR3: CASSLLGIYGYTF. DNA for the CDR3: TGTGCCAGCAGCTTACTGGGGATCTATGGCTACACCTTC.

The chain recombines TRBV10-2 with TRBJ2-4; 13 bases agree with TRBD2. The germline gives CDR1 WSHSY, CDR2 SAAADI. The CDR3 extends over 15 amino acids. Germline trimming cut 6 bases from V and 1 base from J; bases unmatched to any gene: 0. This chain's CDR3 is CASRTSGGAKNIQYF. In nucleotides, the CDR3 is TGCGCCAGCAGGACTAGCGGGGGGGCCAAAAACATTCAGTACTTC.

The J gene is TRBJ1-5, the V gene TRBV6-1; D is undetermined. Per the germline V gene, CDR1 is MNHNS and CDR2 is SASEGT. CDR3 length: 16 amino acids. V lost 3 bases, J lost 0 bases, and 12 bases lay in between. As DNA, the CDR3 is TGTGCCAGCAGTGACCAGGCGCGGTATAGCAATCAGCCCCAGCATTTT. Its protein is CASSDQARYSNQPQHF.

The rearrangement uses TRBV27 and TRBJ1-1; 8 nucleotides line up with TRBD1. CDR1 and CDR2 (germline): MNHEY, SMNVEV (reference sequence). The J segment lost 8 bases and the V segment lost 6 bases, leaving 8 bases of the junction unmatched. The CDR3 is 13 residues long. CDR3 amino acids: CASSPIDRGEAFF. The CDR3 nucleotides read TGTGCCAGCAGCCCGATAGACAGGGGCGAAGCTTTCTTT.

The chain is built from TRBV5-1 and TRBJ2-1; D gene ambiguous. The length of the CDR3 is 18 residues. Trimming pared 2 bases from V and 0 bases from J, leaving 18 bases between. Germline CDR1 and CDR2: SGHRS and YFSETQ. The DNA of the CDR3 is TGCGCCAGCAGCTTCCCGAAGACTGATCACACCTCCTACAATGAGCAGTTCTTC. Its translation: CASSFPKTDHTSYNEQFF.

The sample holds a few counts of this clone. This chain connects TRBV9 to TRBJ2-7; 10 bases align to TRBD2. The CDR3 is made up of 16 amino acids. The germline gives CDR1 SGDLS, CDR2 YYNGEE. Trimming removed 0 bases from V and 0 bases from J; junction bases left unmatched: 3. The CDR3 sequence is CASSVGASGSSYEQYF. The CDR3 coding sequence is TGTGCCAGCAGCGTAGGGGCTAGCGGGAGCTCCTACGAGCAGTACTTC.

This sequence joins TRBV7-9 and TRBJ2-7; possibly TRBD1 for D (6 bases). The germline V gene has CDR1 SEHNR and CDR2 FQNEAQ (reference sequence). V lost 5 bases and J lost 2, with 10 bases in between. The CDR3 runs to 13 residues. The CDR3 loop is CASSLGQPYEQYF. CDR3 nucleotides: TGTGCCAGCAGCCTCGGACAGCCCTACGAGCAGTACTTC.

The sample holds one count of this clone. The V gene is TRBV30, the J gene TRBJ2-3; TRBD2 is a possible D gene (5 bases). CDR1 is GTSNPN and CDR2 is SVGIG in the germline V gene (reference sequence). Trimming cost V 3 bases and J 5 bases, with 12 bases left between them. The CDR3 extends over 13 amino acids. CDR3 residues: CAWRARGGDTQYF. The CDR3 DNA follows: TGTGCCTGGAGAGCCAGAGGAGGAGATACGCAGTATTTT.

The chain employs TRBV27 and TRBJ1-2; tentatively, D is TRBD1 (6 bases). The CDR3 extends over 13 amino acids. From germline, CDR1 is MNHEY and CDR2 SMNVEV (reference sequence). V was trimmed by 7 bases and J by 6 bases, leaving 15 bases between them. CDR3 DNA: TGTGCCAGCAAGGGGGATCTCCTTGATGGCTACACCTTC. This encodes CASKGDLLDGYTF.

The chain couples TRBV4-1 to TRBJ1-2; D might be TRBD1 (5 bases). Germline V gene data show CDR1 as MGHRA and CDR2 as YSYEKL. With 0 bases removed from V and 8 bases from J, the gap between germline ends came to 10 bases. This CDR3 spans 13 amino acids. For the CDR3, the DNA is TGCGCCAGCAGCCAAGAGGGGCTAGAGGGCTACACCTTC. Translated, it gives CASSQEGLEGYTF.

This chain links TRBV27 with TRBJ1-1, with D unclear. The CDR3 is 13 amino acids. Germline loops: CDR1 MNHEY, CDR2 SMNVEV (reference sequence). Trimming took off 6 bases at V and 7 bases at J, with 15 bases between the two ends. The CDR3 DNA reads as TGTGCCAGCAGCCGCCCCTCGGGCCGTGAAGCTTTCTTT. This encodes CASSRPSGREAFF.

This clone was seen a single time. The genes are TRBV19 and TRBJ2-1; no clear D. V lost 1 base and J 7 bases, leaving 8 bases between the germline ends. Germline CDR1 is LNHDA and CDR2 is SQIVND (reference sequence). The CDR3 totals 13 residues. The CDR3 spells CASSIVDWNEQFF. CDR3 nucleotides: TGTGCCAGTAGTATAGTGGATTGGAATGAGCAGTTCTTC.